This entry lists 7 T cell receptor beta chains sequenced from one sample in a study of T cells in Graves' hyperthyroidism and ophthalmopathy. What was amplified from RNA transcripts were TCR beta CDR3 regions. First-round RT-PCR of the TCR CDR3 relied on the HTBI primer set. Each CDR3 protein is one row after TCRdb ran MiXCR on the multiplex PCR reads. The sample has over 400,000 distinct CDR3 sequences; less than 25% are singletons. Material for sequencing was blood. These receptors all come from a woman between 70 and 85 years old with Graves' ophthalmopathy.

This chain connects TRBV30 to TRBJ1-4; TRBD1 agrees at 7 bases. Trimming took 4 bases from V and 8 from J; bases not matched to a gene: 7. Looked up from germline, CDR1 is GTSNPN and CDR2 is SVGIG (reference sequence). CDR3 length: 13 amino acids. CDR3 loop: CAWKRQGGEKLFF. The CDR3 coding sequence is TGTGCCTGGAAAAGACAGGGAGGGGAAAAACTGTTTTTT.

The sample holds a few counts of this clonotype. The V and J genes are TRBV19 and TRBJ1-1; D gene ambiguous. Germline V gives CDR1 LNHDA, CDR2 SQIVND (reference sequence). V was shortened by 1 base and J by 3 bases, with 9 bases between the two germline ends. This CDR3 comprises 14 residues. CDR3 nucleotide sequence: TGTGCCAGTAGTATAGGGAGATGGGACACTGAAGCTTTCTTT. Translated, it gives CASSIGRWDTEAFF.

This clonotype was seen repeatedly, ten times or more. This chain joins TRBV2 and TRBJ2-2; D possibly uses TRBD1 or TRBD2 (5 bases each). The V gene's germline CDR1 is SNHLY and CDR2 FYNNEI. This CDR3 has 17 residues. The ends were cut back, 5 bases at V and 0 bases at J, with 16 bases in the middle. This chain's CDR3 is CASSHPGRGANTGELFF. CDR3 coding DNA: TGTGCCAGCAGTCATCCGGGCCGGGGCGCGAACACCGGGGAGCTGTTTTTT.

This clonotype occurred a few times. This chain uses TRBV28 with TRBJ2-3, with 8 bases matching TRBD2. The CDR3 has 16 residues. The V segment lost 3 bases and the J segment 3 bases; nucleotides outside the gene matches: 8. Germline V gene data show CDR1 as MDHEN and CDR2 as SYDVKM. CDR3 DNA sequence: TGTGCCAGCAGTTTTGGTAGCGGGATAGGGACAGATACGCAGTATTTT. Amino acids: CASSFGSGIGTDTQYF. Drawing the rest from reference TRBV28 and TRBJ2-3, the complete variable domain is DVKVTQSSRYLVKRTGEKVFLECVQDMDHENMFWYRQDPGLGLRLIYFSYDVKMKEKGDIPEGYSVSREKKERFSLILESASTNQTSMYLCASSFGSGIGTDTQYFGPGTRLTVL.

In this sample, this clonotype turned up a few times. CDR3 coding DNA: TGTGCCAGCAGTTCCCCTGGGGGGACAGCTAACTATGGCTACACCTTC. It specifies CASSSPGGTANYGYTF. This rearrangement joins TRBV12-3 or TRBV12-4 to TRBJ1-2, with 7 positions matching TRBD1. Germline trimming cut 4 bases from V and 0 bases from J; bases unmatched to any gene: 8. This CDR3 has 16 residues.

This clonotype appeared a few times. The V and J genes are TRBV12-3 or TRBV12-4 and TRBJ2-5; 9 bases are shared with TRBD2. V gave up 2 bases and J gave up 5 bases; unmatched junction bases: 6. The CDR3 contains 15 residues. This chain's CDR3 is CASSLIAGGLETQYF. The CDR3 coding sequence is TGTGCCAGCAGTTTAATTGCGGGAGGGCTGGAGACCCAGTACTTC.

V usage is TRBV11-2 and J usage is TRBJ2-3; D is possibly TRBD2 (7 bases). The CDR3 consists of 15 residues. Germline CDR1 reads SGHAT; CDR2 reads FQNNGV. Deletions cut 5 bases from V and 2 bases from J, with 14 bases between. CDR3 in amino acids: CASSQGGVHTDTQYF. As DNA, the CDR3 is TGTGCCAGCAGCCAAGGGGGGGTGCACACAGATACGCAGTATTTT.